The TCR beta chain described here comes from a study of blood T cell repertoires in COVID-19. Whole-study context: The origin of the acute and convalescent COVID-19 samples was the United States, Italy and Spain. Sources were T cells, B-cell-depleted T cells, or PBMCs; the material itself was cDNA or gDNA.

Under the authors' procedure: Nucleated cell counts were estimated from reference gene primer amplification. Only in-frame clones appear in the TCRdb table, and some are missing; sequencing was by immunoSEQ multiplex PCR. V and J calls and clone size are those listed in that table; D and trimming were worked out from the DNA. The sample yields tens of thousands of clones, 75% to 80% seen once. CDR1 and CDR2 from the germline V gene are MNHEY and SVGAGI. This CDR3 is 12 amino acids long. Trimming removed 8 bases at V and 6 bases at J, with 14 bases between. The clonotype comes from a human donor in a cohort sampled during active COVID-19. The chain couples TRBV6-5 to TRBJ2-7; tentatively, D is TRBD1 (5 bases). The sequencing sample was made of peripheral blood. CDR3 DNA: TGTGCCAGCGGGGCGTCTAAGGCCGAGCAGTACTTC. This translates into CASGASKAEQYF.